Below are 15 T cell receptor beta chains sequenced from a single sample in a study of blood T cells in healthy people across ages. Using a J-beta primer mix together with a sample-barcoded 5' primer, a second PCR was run for roughly 6 to 12 cycles. A single record per CDR3 protein comes from TCRdb applying MiXCR to the 5' RACE reads. The table lists 450,000 to 700,000 distinct CDR3 sequences, roughly 28% of them singletons. Sequencing input: blood. The receptors shown here come from a woman aged 70-85 years in good health.

The CDR3 DNA reads as TGTGCCAGCAGTTCCCTCGCGGGTACCGGGGAGCTGTTTTTT. Translating it yields CASSSLAGTGELFF. This chain uses TRBV6-5 with TRBJ2-2, with D perhaps TRBD2 (5 bases). V gave up 4 bases and J gave up 5 bases, with 11 bases separating them. CDR1 is MNHEY, CDR2 SVGAGI, per germline. The CDR3 has 14 residues.

The rearrangement uses TRBV18 and TRBJ2-5; D possibly corresponds to TRBD2 (6 bases). V gave up 2 bases and J gave up 7 bases, with 17 bases separating them. Germline loops: CDR1 KGHSH, CDR2 LQKENI. The CDR3 sequence is 15 residues long. The DNA for the CDR3 is TGTGCCAGCTCACCAGCAGCCGGGACTTCAGGGACCCAGTACTTC. Translation: CASSPAAGTSGTQYF.

The chain recombines TRBV29-1 with TRBJ2-7; D is unresolved. The germline gives CDR1 SQVTM, CDR2 ANQGSEA. The CDR3 sequence is 13 residues long. The V and J ends lost 3 bases and 2 bases respectively, with 11 bases between them. CDR3 protein: CSVEPLNTYEQYF. The DNA for the CDR3 is TGCAGCGTTGAGCCCCTGAACACCTACGAGCAGTACTTC.

This clonotype has just a few counts. The chain combines TRBV20-1 with TRBJ2-3, with D possibly matching TRBD1 (6 bases). Trimming cost V 4 bases and J 1 base, with 12 bases left between them. The CDR3 is 14 residues long. Germline V gene data show CDR1 as DFQATT and CDR2 as SNEGSKA (reference sequence). CDR3: CSATKDSRTDTQYF. The CDR3 bases are TGCAGTGCTACAAAGGACAGCCGCACAGATACGCAGTATTTT.

The chain couples TRBV4-3 to TRBJ1-2; TRBD1 aligns across 9 bases. Germline lookup yields CDR1 LGHNA and CDR2 YSLEER. V lost 4 bases, J lost 11 bases, and 8 bases stayed unmatched. This CDR3 spans 13 amino acids. For the CDR3, the DNA is TGCGCCAGCAGCCCGGGACAGGGCCGTAGGTACACCTTC. This gives the protein CASSPGQGRRYTF.

The genes are TRBV5-1 and TRBJ2-7, with TRBD1 matching over 7 bases. The CDR3 is 14 amino acids. Germline CDR1 and CDR2: SGHRS and YFSETQ. The trim removed 3 bases at V and 6 bases at J, leaving 9 bases unmatched. CDR3 region: CASSYYRGNSEQYF. The CDR3 coding sequence is TGCGCCAGCAGCTACTACAGGGGTAACTCCGAGCAGTACTTC.

This clonotype has only a few counts. V is TRBV18 and J is TRBJ1-5; D uncertain. Trimming left V 3 bases short and J 5 bases short, with 17 bases between. CDR3 length: 16 amino acids. Germline V gene lookup returns CDR1 KGHSH and CDR2 LQKENI. CDR3 DNA: TGTGCCAGCTCACCGACGGGAGCGGGGTGGGATCAGCCCCAGCATTTT. Its protein product is CASSPTGAGWDQPQHF.

Only a few counts were recorded for this clonotype. The V call is TRBV15, the J call TRBJ2-3, with D tentatively TRBD1 (5 bases). The assigned J gene may be wrong: the sequence end matches TRBJ1-5 better. Per the germline V gene, CDR1 is LNHNV and CDR2 is YYDKDF (reference sequence). The length of the CDR3 is 14 residues. The CDR3 is CATSRLIGEDTQHF. CDR3 bases: TGTGCCACCAGCAGACTGATAGGGGAGGATACGCAGCATTTT.

The rearrangement joins TRBV11-2 to TRBJ2-5, with unresolved D. Germline V CDR1 and CDR2: SGHAT, FQNNGV. Trimming shortened V by 5 bases and J by 2 bases, and 15 bases separated the two germline ends. The CDR3 totals 15 residues. The DNA for the CDR3 is TGTGCCAGCAGCCCCGTAATCGCCCCACAAGAGACCCAGTACTTC. It translates to CASSPVIAPQETQYF.

This chain links TRBV4-3 with TRBJ1-3, with 7 positions matching TRBD1. The CDR3 covers 18 residues. V shed 0 bases and J 2 bases; nucleotides not matched to a gene: 10. Germline CDR1 and CDR2: LGHNA and YSLEER. The CDR3 protein is CASSQDTPRGTPGNTIYF. The CDR3 DNA reads as TGCGCCAGCAGCCAAGACACCCCCAGGGGGACCCCTGGAAACACCATATATTTT.

This clonotype has a count of ten or more. The chain combines TRBV7-2 with TRBJ2-1, with 10 bases aligning to TRBD2. The CDR3 loop spans 15 amino acids. V gave up 6 bases and J gave up 4 bases; unmatched junction bases: 6. Germline values: CDR1 SGHTA, CDR2 FQGNSA. This chain's CDR3 is CASSLRAGGYNEQFF. The CDR3 DNA reads TGTGCCAGCAGTTTGCGAGCGGGGGGGTACAATGAGCAGTTCTTC. Using reference TRBV7-2 and TRBJ2-1 for the parts outside the CDR3, the full variable domain is GAGVSQSPSNKVTEKGKDVELRCDPISGHTALYWYRQSLGQGLEFLIYFQGNSAPDKSGLPSDRFSAERTGGSVSTLTIQRTQQEDSAVYLCASSLRAGGYNEQFFGPGTRLTVL.

The chain couples TRBV4-1 to TRBJ2-5, with a weak D call TRBD2 (6 bases). The J call may be mistaken, given a closer DNA end match to TRBJ2-7. The CDR3 sequence is 14 residues long. CDR1 and CDR2 (germline): MGHRA, YSYEKL. The CDR3, as DNA: TGCGCCAGCAGCCCGGCGGGGACCGCCTACGAGCAGTACTTC. Translating gives CASSPAGTAYEQYF.

This clonotype was observed a few times. The rearrangement uses TRBV12-5 and TRBJ2-1, with 9 positions matching TRBD1. The germline CDR1 and CDR2 sequences are LGHNT and FRNRAP. The CDR3 runs to 16 residues. The V and J ends lost 4 bases and 7 bases, in that order; junction bases with no gene match: 11. In nucleotides, the CDR3 is TGTGCTAGTGGTTCCTACAGGGACAGGGCCAGGAATGAGCAGTTCTTC. Protein sequence: CASGSYRDRARNEQFF.

This clonotype was found a few times. V is TRBV20-1 and J is TRBJ1-5; a possible D gene is TRBD1 (6 bases). Germline loops: CDR1 DFQATT, CDR2 SNEGSKA (reference sequence). The V and J ends lost 3 bases and 3 bases respectively, with 12 bases between them. The CDR3 consists of 14 residues. The CDR3 loop reads CSASTDSPNQPQHF. For the CDR3, the DNA is TGCAGTGCTAGTACGGACAGCCCCAATCAGCCCCAGCATTTT.

This sequence joins TRBV4-3 and TRBJ1-2; no definite D call. The CDR3 spans 14 residues. Germline CDR1 reads LGHNA; CDR2 reads YSLEER. Trimming cost V 0 bases and J 5 bases, with 10 bases left between them. The CDR3, as DNA: TGCGCCAGCAGCCAAGAAAGGTCTTGGTATGGCTACACCTTC. Translation: CASSQERSWYGYTF.